Listed here are 7 T cell receptor beta chains from one sample, sequenced in a study of CXCR3-negative and CXCR3-positive naive CD8 T cells. Study-level points and caveats: CXCR3-positive naive cells carried more hydrophobic TRB CDR3s than CXCR3-negative naive cells did.

Their antigens are not known. cDNA libraries for TRB were generated by 5' RACE incorporating UMI labels. Reanalyzing the 5' RACE reads, TCRdb keeps one entry per CDR3 protein, without DNA. This sample's clone table lists approximately 100,000 distinct CDR3 sequences. Sequencing was performed on naive CXCR3+ CD8+ T cells from blood. Subset reported: CD45RO-CCR7+CD27+CD95- naive CD8+ T cells expressing CXCR3 (TNR3+). All receptors come from a human donor in good health. Some clones in this sample may be carry-over from other donors' samples.

The J gene is TRBJ2-4, the V gene TRBV7-9; TCRdb outputs TRBD1, but without DNA this stays unchecked. The germline V gene encodes CDR1 SEHNR and CDR2 FQNEAQ (reference sequence). CDR3 length: 16 amino acids. The CDR3 loop reads CASSPVGTTAKNIQYF.

The chain couples TRBV6-5 to TRBJ1-4. The germline CDR1 and CDR2 sequences are MNHEY and SVGAGI. The CDR3 runs to 16 residues. The CDR3 reads CASSPRQLSTNEKLFF.

The rearrangement uses TRBV14 and TRBJ2-1. CDR1 is SGHDN, CDR2 FVKESK, per germline. The length of the CDR3 is 15 residues. CDR3 sequence: CASSQPATYWNEQFF.

The rearrangement links TRBV4-1 to TRBJ2-7; TCRdb picks TRBD2, but there is no DNA to check that call. The CDR3 is 15 residues long. CDR1 and CDR2 from the germline V gene are MGHRA and YSYEKL. The CDR3 loop reads CASSQVISGSYEQYF.

The chain couples TRBV2 to TRBJ2-7; TCRdb outputs TRBD2, but without DNA this stays unchecked. This CDR3 has 15 residues. Germline V gives CDR1 SNHLY, CDR2 FYNNEI. Here the CDR3 reads CASSEVPAASYEQYF.

The chain employs TRBV14 and TRBJ2-7; the TCRdb D gene call, TRBD1, has no DNA to confirm it. This CDR3 has 14 amino acids. The germline gives CDR1 SGHDN, CDR2 FVKESK. This CDR3 reads CASSVDRWSYEQYF.

The chain carries TRBV7-2 and TRBJ2-7; with no DNA, the TCRdb D assignment of TRBD1 cannot be verified. CDR1 SGHTA and CDR2 FQGNSA come from the germline V gene. The CDR3 runs 13 residues. The CDR3 region is CASSFGGDYEQYF.